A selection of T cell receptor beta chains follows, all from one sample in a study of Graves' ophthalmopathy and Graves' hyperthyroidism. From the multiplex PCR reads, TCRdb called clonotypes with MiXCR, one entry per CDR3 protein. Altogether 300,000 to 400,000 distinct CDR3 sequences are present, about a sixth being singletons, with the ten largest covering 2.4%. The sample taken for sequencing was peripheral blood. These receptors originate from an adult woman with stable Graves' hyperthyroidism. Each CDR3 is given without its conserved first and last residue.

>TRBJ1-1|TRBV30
ACSEGASTEAF
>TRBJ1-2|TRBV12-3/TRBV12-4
ASRSDRGSGYT
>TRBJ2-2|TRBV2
ASSGSSGRFNTGELF
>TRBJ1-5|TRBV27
ASSLIGESQPQH
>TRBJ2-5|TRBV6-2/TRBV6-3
ASSWPKSLQETQY
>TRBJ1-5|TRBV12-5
ASGLQTGGVDVQPQH
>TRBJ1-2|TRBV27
ASTIGTGNGYT
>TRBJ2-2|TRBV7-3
ASSLSQGAGELF
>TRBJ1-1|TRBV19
ASSLSGQGSNTEAF
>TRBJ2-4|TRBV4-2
ASSQGSGGLAKNIQY
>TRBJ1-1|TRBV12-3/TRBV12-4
ASSFKARGTEAF
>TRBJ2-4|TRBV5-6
ASSFAAGIKNIQY
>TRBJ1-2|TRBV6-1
ASSEVGRPYGYT
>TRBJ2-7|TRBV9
ASSVAGDATSYEQY
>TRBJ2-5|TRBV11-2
ASSTAQLLAGETQY
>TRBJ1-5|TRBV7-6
ASSHRREFSNQPQH
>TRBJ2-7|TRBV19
ASSIDGKSSYEQY
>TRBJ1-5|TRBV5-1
ASSRGTGNNQPQH
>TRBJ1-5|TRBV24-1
ATSDPRTGGPGQPQH
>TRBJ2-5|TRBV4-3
ASSQGDSAKETQY
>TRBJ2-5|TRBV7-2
ASSPGTSGPSQH
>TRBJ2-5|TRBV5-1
ASSEGAEETQY